This T cell receptor (beta chain) was sequenced during a study of T-cell reconstitution after alpha-beta-depleted transplantation in children. V gave up 0 bases and J gave up 4 bases; unmatched junction bases: 2. Germline values: CDR1 LGHNA, CDR2 YSLEER. The CDR3 sequence is 15 residues long. The authors prepared the TCRbeta library with unique molecular identifiers. TCRdb itself ran the PCR reads through MiXCR, one entry per CDR3 protein. This sample carries about 480,000 distinct CDR3 sequences, roughly an eighth of them seen once, and the ten largest clones take about 6%. This clonotype has a count of ten or more.

The genes are TRBV4-3 and TRBJ2-3; 9 nucleotides agree with TRBD2. This sample comprised PBMCs from the stem cell graft donor, obtained from the stem cell graft. This TCR was recovered from a human donor who donated a stem cell graft to a child with combined immunodeficiency. The CDR3 sequence is CASSQDRGGADTQYF. As DNA, the CDR3 is TGCGCCAGCAGCCAAGATCGCGGGGGGGCAGATACGCAGTATTTT.